These T cell receptor beta chains were read from a single sample in a study of regulatory T cells in long-lasting Graves disease. Via MiXCR, TCRdb re-called the multiplex PCR reads, giving one row per CDR3 protein. The sample has 250,000 or so distinct CDR3 sequences, about 19% seen once. The material sequenced was peripheral blood mononuclear cells (PBMCs), taken at new diagnosis, from a patient treated with antithyroid drugs. These receptors all stem from a female donor with Graves disease. CDR3s include the opening cysteine and the closing phenylalanine or tryptophan. D genes are given only for firm matches. Size is omitted from some rows. Given values are once, few, many or a class for expanded clones.

clone_size,cdr3_length,d_call,v_call,j_call,cdr3_aa,cdr3_nt
-,14,TRBD2,TRBV6-1,TRBJ2-7,CASTHGGASYEQYF,TGTGCCAGCACCCACGGGGGGGCCTCCTACGAGCAGTACTTC
many,14,-,TRBV3-1,TRBJ1-1,CASSQDGGGIEAFF,TGTGCCAGCAGCCAAGATGGCGGGGGAATTGAAGCTTTCTTT
many,15,TRBD1,TRBV7-2,TRBJ1-6,CASSFERTGVSPLHF,TGTGCCAGCAGCTTCGAAAGGACAGGGGTTTCACCCCTCCACTTT
few,14,-,TRBV19,TRBJ1-2,CASSVTGGMDGYTF,TGTGCCAGTAGTGTGACAGGTGGGATGGATGGCTACACCTTC
many,12,-,TRBV2,TRBJ1-2,CASPEPPPGYTF,TGTGCCAGCCCAGAGCCGCCGCCTGGCTACACCTTC
many,15,TRBD1,TRBV9,TRBJ2-5,CASSPGTAAVETQYF,TGTGCCAGCAGCCCTGGGACAGCGGCGGTAGAGACCCAGTACTTC
many,15,TRBD1,TRBV20-1,TRBJ1-1,CSASGDRGQDTEAFF,TGCAGTGCTAGCGGGGACAGGGGGCAAGACACTGAAGCTTTCTTT
many,15,-,TRBV20-1,TRBJ1-1,CSARDSRNLNTEAFF,TGCAGTGCTAGAGATAGTCGGAATTTGAACACTGAAGCTTTCTTT
-,14,-,TRBV5-1,TRBJ2-2,CASSRTGFTGELFF,TGCGCCAGCAGTAGAACAGGGTTTACCGGGGAGCTGTTTTTT
few,15,TRBD1,TRBV9,TRBJ1-2,CASSVGAGTGEGYTF,TGTGCCAGCAGCGTAGGCGCCGGGACAGGGGAAGGCTACACCTTC
few,14,-,TRBV19,TRBJ1-3,CASSAQISGNTIYF,TGTGCCAGTAGTGCCCAGATCTCTGGAAACACCATATATTTT
many,18,TRBD1,TRBV12-3/TRBV12-4,TRBJ2-5,CASSLALTGDRVQETQYF,TGTGCCAGCAGCTTAGCGCTTACGGGGGACAGGGTCCAAGAGACCCAGTACTTC
many,14,TRBD2,TRBV20-1,TRBJ2-5,CSARVVAGVETQYF,TGCAGTGCTAGAGTGGTAGCGGGAGTGGAGACCCAGTACTTC
many,15,TRBD2,TRBV5-1,TRBJ2-1,CASSFGGRTYNEQFF,TGCGCCAGCAGCTTTGGCGGGAGGACGTACAATGAGCAGTTCTTC
many,15,TRBD2,TRBV12-3/TRBV12-4,TRBJ2-1,CASSSGTSGANEQFF,TGTGCCAGCAGTTCTGGGACTAGCGGGGCTAACGAGCAGTTCTTC
many,12,-,TRBV6-1,TRBJ1-2,CASRDPGDGYTF,TGTGCCAGCAGGGACCCAGGGGATGGCTACACCTTC
many,12,-,TRBV7-2,TRBJ2-3,CASSPIHDTQYF,TGTGCCAGCAGCCCCATACACGATACGCAGTATTTT
once,14,TRBD1,TRBV20-1,TRBJ1-1,CSARAGQGVTEAFF,TGCAGTGCTAGAGCGGGACAGGGGGTCACTGAAGCTTTCTTT
many,16,-,TRBV9,TRBJ1-6,CASQSVRAGQNSPLHF,TGTGCCAGCCAGAGTGTGCGGGCAGGGCAAAATTCACCCCTCCACTTT
many,14,-,TRBV15,TRBJ2-1,CATSRDAGLNEQFF,TGTGCCACCAGCAGAGATGCCGGCCTGAATGAGCAGTTCTTC
once,13,TRBD1,TRBV7-9,TRBJ1-2,CASSLGTVFGYTF,TGTGCCAGCAGCCTCGGGACAGTTTTTGGCTACACCTTC
many,13,TRBD1,TRBV7-2,TRBJ1-1,CASSEDRRTEAFF,TGTGCCAGCAGCGAGGACAGGAGGACTGAAGCTTTCTTT
many,17,-,TRBV9,TRBJ1-6,CASSVDPVQVDGSPLHF,TGTGCCAGCAGCGTAGATCCTGTTCAGGTTGACGGTTCACCCCTCCACTTT
many,15,-,TRBV27,TRBJ1-5,CASSPSHRVGQPQHF,TGTGCCAGCAGCCCCTCCCACAGGGTGGGTCAGCCCCAGCATTTT
many,14,-,TRBV18,TRBJ2-2,CASSPRPRTGELFF,TGTGCCAGCTCACCGAGGCCCCGAACCGGGGAGCTGTTTTTT
many,12,-,TRBV18,TRBJ1-5,CASSHGDQPQHF,TGTGCCAGCTCACACGGGGATCAGCCCCAGCATTTT
many,16,TRBD2,TRBV20-1,TRBJ2-3,CSAGEIGRELIDTQYF,TGCAGTGCTGGAGAGATCGGGCGGGAGTTGATAGATACGCAGTATTTT
many,13,-,TRBV5-1,TRBJ1-1,CASSYQQGTEAFF,TGCGCCAGCAGTTACCAACAGGGCACTGAAGCTTTCTTT
once,14,TRBD2,TRBV20-1,TRBJ2-1,CSARAGLAGVEQFF,TGCAGTGCTAGAGCGGGACTAGCGGGAGTAGAGCAGTTCTTC
many,14,-,TRBV5-6,TRBJ1-3,CASSWDNTGNTIYF,TGTGCCAGCAGCTGGGACAACACTGGAAACACCATATATTTT
-,13,-,TRBV20-1,TRBJ2-7,CSAENLASYEQYF,TGCAGTGCCGAGAATCTGGCTTCCTACGAGCAGTACTTC
many,13,-,TRBV29-1,TRBJ2-1,CSVGGGAYNEQFF,TGCAGCGTAGGGGGGGGGGCCTACAATGAGCAGTTCTTC
-,14,-,TRBV25-1,TRBJ1-1,CASSERERGTEAFF,TGTGCCAGCAGTGAGCGTGAGAGGGGCACTGAAGCTTTCTTT
many,14,-,TRBV2,TRBJ1-5,CASSEWDYDQPQHF,TGTGCCAGCAGTGAATGGGATTACGATCAGCCCCAGCATTTT
many,15,TRBD2,TRBV20-1,TRBJ2-7,CSARVGGGASYEQYF,TGCAGTGCTAGAGTAGGCGGGGGGGCCTCCTACGAGCAGTACTTC
many,15,-,TRBV7-6,TRBJ1-1,CASSLGGRMNTEAFF,TGTGCCAGCAGCTTAGGGGGACGGATGAACACTGAAGCTTTCTTT
-,18,TRBD1,TRBV6-2/TRBV6-3,TRBJ2-7,CASSSNRGGQGVSYEQYF,TGTGCCAGCAGTTCCAACCGAGGGGGACAGGGAGTCTCCTACGAGCAGTACTTC
many,16,TRBD1,TRBV27,TRBJ1-2,CASSQGQGSTNYGYTF,TGTGCCAGCAGCCAAGGACAGGGATCGACTAACTATGGCTACACCTTC
many,14,TRBD2,TRBV10-3,TRBJ2-7,CAISEAGFSYEQYF,TGTGCCATCAGCGAAGCGGGATTCTCCTACGAGCAGTACTTC
-,14,-,TRBV7-2,TRBJ2-7,CASAQGGGNYEQYF,TGTGCCAGCGCCCAGGGGGGGGGGAACTACGAGCAGTACTTC
many,14,-,TRBV6-1,TRBJ1-2,CASSLGGFPYGYTF,TGTGCCAGCAGCCTTGGGGGGTTCCCCTATGGCTACACCTTC
many,16,-,TRBV9,TRBJ2-3,CASSVAVAGSGDTQYF,TGTGCCAGCAGCGTAGCGGTGGCAGGGAGCGGGGATACGCAGTATTTT
many,14,-,TRBV5-1,TRBJ1-5,CASSLALDNQPQHF,TGCGCCAGCAGCTTGGCCTTGGACAATCAGCCCCAGCATTTT
-,15,-,TRBV24-1,TRBJ2-2,CATSDLGQNTGELFF,TGTGCCACCAGTGATTTGGGACAGAACACCGGGGAGCTGTTTTTT
-,16,-,TRBV7-9,TRBJ2-3,CASSLESGVRGDTQYF,TGTGCCAGCAGCTTAGAGTCGGGGGTCCGGGGGGATACGCAGTATTTT
many,14,-,TRBV20-1,TRBJ1-2,CSASGLTEGYGYTF,TGCAGTGCTAGTGGGTTGACAGAAGGCTATGGCTACACCTTC
many,15,TRBD2,TRBV12-3/TRBV12-4,TRBJ2-1,CASSLAGLAGNEQFF,TGTGCCAGCAGTTTAGCAGGACTAGCGGGCAATGAGCAGTTCTTC
-,15,TRBD2,TRBV5-1,TRBJ2-1,CASSPSGGSYNEQFF,TGCGCCAGCAGCCCCTCCGGGGGGTCCTACAATGAGCAGTTCTTC
many,14,-,TRBV4-1,TRBJ1-5,CASSPGGTNQPQHF,TGCGCCAGCAGCCCCGGGGGGACCAATCAGCCCCAGCATTTT
many,15,-,TRBV2,TRBJ1-4,CASTTTFGIDEKLFF,TGTGCCAGCACCACGACCTTCGGAATTGATGAAAAACTGTTTTTT
many,15,-,TRBV11-3,TRBJ2-1,CASSLVFVTYNEQFF,TGTGCCAGCAGCTTAGTTTTTGTTACCTACAATGAGCAGTTCTTC
once,17,TRBD1,TRBV7-3,TRBJ2-3,CASSLRQGFGAGDTQYF,TGTGCCAGCAGCTTGAGACAGGGGTTCGGGGCGGGGGATACGCAGTATTTT